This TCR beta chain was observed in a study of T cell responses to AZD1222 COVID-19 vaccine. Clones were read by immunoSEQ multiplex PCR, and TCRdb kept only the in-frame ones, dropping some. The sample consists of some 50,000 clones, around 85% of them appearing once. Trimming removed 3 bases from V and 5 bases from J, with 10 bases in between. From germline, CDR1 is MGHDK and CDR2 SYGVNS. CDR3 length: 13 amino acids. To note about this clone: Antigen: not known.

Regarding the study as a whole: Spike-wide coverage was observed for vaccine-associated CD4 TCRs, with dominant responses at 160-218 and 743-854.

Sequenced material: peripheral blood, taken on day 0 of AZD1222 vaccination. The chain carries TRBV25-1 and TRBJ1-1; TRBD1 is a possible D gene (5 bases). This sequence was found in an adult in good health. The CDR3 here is CASSDGGVTEAFF. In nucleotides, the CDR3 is TGTGCCAGCAGTGATGGGGGGGTTACTGAAGCTTTCTTT.